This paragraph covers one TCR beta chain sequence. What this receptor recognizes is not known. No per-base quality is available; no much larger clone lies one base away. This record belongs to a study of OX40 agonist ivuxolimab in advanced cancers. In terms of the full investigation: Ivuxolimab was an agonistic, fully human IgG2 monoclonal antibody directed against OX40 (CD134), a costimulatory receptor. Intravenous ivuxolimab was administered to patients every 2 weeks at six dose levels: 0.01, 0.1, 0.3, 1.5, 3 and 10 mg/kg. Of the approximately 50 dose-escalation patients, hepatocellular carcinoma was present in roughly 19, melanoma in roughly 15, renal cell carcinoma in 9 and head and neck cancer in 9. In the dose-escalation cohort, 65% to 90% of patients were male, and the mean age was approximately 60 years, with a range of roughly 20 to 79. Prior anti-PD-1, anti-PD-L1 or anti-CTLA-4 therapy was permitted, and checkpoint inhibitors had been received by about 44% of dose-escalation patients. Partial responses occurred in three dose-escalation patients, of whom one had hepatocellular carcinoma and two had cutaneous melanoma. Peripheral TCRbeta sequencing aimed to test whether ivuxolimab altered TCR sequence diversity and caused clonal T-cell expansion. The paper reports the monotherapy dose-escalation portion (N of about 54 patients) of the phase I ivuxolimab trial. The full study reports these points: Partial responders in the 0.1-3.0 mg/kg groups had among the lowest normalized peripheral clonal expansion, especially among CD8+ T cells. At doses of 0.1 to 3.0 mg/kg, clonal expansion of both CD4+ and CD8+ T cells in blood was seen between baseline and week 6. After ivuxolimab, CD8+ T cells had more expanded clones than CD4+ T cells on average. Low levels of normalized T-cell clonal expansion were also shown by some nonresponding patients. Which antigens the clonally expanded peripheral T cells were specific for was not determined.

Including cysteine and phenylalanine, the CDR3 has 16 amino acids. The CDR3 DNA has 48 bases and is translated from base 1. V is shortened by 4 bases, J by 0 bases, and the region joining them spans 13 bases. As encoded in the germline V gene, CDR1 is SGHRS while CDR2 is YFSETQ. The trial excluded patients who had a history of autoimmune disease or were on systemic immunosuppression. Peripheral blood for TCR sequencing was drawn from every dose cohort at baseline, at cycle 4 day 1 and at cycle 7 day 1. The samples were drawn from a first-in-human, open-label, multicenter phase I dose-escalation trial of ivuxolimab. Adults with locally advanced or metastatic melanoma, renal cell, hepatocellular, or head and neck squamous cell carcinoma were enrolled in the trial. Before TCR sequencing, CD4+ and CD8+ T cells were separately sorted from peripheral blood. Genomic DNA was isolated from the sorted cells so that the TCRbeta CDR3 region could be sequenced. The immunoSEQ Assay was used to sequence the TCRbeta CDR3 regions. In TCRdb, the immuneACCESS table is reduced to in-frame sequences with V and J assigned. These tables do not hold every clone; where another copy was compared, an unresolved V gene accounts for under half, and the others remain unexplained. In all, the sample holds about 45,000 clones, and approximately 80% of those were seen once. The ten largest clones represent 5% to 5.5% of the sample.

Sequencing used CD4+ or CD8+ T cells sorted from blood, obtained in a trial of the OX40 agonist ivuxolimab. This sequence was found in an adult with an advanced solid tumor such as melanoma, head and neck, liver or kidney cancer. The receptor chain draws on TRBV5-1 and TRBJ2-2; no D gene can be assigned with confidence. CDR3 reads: CASSTSRQANTGELFF. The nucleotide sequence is TGCGCCAGCAGCACATCGAGGCAGGCGAACACCGGGGAGCTGTTTTTT.